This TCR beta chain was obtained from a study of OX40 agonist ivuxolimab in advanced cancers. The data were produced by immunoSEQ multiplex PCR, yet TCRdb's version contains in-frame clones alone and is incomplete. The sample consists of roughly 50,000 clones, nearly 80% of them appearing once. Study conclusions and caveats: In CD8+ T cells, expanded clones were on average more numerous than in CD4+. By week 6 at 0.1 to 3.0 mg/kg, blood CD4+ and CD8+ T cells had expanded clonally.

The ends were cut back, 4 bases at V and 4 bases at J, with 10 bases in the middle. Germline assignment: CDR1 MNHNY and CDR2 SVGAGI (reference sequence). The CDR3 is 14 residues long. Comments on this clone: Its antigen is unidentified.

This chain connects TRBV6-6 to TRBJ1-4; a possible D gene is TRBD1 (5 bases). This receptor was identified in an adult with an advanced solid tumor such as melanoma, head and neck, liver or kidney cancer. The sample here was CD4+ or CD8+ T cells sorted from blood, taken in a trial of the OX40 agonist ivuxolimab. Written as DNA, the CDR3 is TGTGCCAGCAGTTCGGGGCGAAGTAATGAAAAACTGTTTTTT. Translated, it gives CASSSGRSNEKLFF.